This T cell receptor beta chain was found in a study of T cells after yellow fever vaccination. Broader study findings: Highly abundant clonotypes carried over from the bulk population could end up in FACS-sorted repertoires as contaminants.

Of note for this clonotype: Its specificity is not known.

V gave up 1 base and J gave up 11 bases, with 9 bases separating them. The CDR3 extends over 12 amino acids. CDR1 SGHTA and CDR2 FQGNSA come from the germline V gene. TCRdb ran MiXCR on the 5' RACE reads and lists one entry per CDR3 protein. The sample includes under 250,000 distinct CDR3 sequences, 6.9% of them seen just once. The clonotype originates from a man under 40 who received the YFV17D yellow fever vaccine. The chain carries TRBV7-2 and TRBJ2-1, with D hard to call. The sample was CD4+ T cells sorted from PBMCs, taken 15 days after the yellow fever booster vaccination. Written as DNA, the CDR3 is TGTGCCAGCAGCTTAGGAGCTATTCAGCAGTTCTTC. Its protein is CASSLGAIQQFF.